A single sample gave rise to the 25 T cell receptor beta chains below, sequenced in a study of blood T cell repertoires in COVID-19. The protocol was immunoSEQ multiplex PCR, while the TCRdb copy is restricted to in-frame clones and leaves out a portion. The sample comprises just over 650,000 clones, approximately 90% of which are singletons, and over 0.2% rests with the top ten. The sample comprised peripheral blood. The receptors come from a woman between 18 and 29 years old with acute or convalescent COVID-19.

The chain recombines TRBV24-1 with TRBJ1-3; D gene unclear. This CDR3 region has 14 residues. Germline assignment: CDR1 KGHDR and CDR2 SFDVKD. V was pared by 4 bases and J by 0 bases, with 6 bases between. The CDR3 loop is CATSESSSGNTIYF. In DNA form, the CDR3 reads TGTGCCACCAGTGAGTCGAGCTCTGGAAACACCATATATTTT.

The chain employs TRBV7-9 and TRBJ1-1; the match to TRBD1 covers 9 bases. The germline V gene has CDR1 SEHNR and CDR2 FQNEAQ (reference sequence). The CDR3 spans 12 residues. With V trimmed by 4 bases and J by 9 bases, 3 bases remained unmatched. The CDR3 coding sequence is TGTGCCAGCAGCTACGACAGGGGGAAAGCTTTCTTT. This encodes CASSYDRGKAFF.

The rearrangement uses TRBV28 and TRBJ2-4; 14 bases fit TRBD2. Looked up from germline, CDR1 is MDHEN and CDR2 is SYDVKM. The CDR3 has 18 residues. Germline trimming cut 6 bases from V and 3 bases from J; bases unmatched to any gene: 10. The CDR3 sequence: CASSRFGLAGGFKNIQYF. The CDR3 DNA reads TGTGCCAGCAGCCGATTCGGACTAGCGGGGGGCTTCAAAAACATTCAGTACTTC.

CDR3 in DNA: TGTGCCATCAGTGTTTCGGGACAGGGGGCCTACGAGCAGTACTTC. Protein: CAISVSGQGAYEQYF. The genes are TRBV10-3 and TRBJ2-7; 11 bases map to TRBD1. Germline V gene sequence: CDR1 ENHRY, CDR2 SYGVKD. The CDR3 loop spans 15 amino acids. V trimming: 4 bases; J trimming: 2 bases; junction bases outside the gene matches: 4.

This clone showed up just once. The V and J genes are TRBV7-2 and TRBJ1-2; D is undetermined. The V gene's germline CDR1 is SGHTA and CDR2 FQGNSA. The CDR3 length is 17 residues. The V end was cut by 6 bases, the J end by 4 bases, with 24 bases between. The CDR3 DNA reads as TGTGCCAGCAGACTTAGTGTCTCCATACGGGATCTCTATGGCTACACCTTC. Protein: CASRLSVSIRDLYGYTF.

The J gene is TRBJ1-1, the V gene TRBV23-1, with 7 bases identical to TRBD1. TRBV23-1 is flagged as an ORF with uncertain function. The CDR3 covers 14 residues. The V segment lost 2 bases and the J segment 6 bases; nucleotides outside the gene matches: 6. The DNA for the CDR3 is TGCGCCAGCAGTCAAACAGACAGGGTCGCTGAAGCTTTCTTT. Translation gives CASSQTDRVAEAFF.

The J gene is TRBJ2-7, the V gene TRBV4-1; D is perhaps TRBD2 (6 bases). The CDR3 length is 16 residues. CDR1 and CDR2 (germline): MGHRA, YSYEKL. Trimming removed 2 bases at V and 3 bases at J, with 17 bases between. CDR3 loop: CASSQIPAGPNYEQYF. In DNA form, the CDR3 reads TGCGCCAGCAGCCAAATACCTGCGGGGCCGAACTACGAGCAGTACTTC.

The chain is built from TRBV15 and TRBJ1-3; 11 bases agree with TRBD1. The CDR3 is 15 residues long. With V trimmed by 3 bases and J by 4 bases, 2 bases remained unmatched. CDR1 is LNHNV and CDR2 is YYDKDF in the germline V gene (reference sequence). The CDR3 reads CATSRDRGLGNTIYF. CDR3 DNA sequence: TGTGCCACCAGCAGGGACAGGGGGCTCGGAAACACCATATATTTT.

The chain employs TRBV10-2 and TRBJ2-2, with D possibly being TRBD2 (5 bases). This CDR3 contains 16 residues. The germline V and J ends were trimmed by 7 bases and 5 bases, with 20 bases remaining between them. CDR1 and CDR2 (germline): WSHSY, SAAADI. The CDR3 region is CASIGLMAPGTGELFF. The CDR3 DNA sequence: TGCGCCAGCATCGGACTCATGGCCCCGGGGACCGGGGAGCTGTTTTTT.

The chain employs TRBV2 and TRBJ1-1; perhaps TRBD1 as D (5 bases). The V gene's germline CDR1 is SNHLY and CDR2 FYNNEI. V was shortened by 10 bases and J by 6 bases, with 15 bases between the two germline ends. CDR3 length: 12 amino acids. CDR3 nucleotide sequence: TGTGCCACCTACCTCGGGGGTGCTGAAGCTTTCTTT. Encoded protein: CATYLGGAEAFF.

The genes are TRBV7-9 and TRBJ1-4; 7 positions match TRBD1. The J segment lost 2 bases and the V segment lost 3 bases, leaving 6 bases of the junction unmatched. There are 16 residues in the CDR3. The germline gives CDR1 SEHNR, CDR2 FQNEAQ (reference sequence). CDR3 sequence reads: CASSLGQGVTNEKLFF. For the CDR3, the DNA is TGTGCCAGCAGCTTGGGGCAGGGGGTCACTAATGAAAAACTGTTTTTT.

The chain couples TRBV10-1 to TRBJ1-4, with D uncertain. Germline assignment: CDR1 WNHNN and CDR2 SYGVQD (reference sequence). Trimming pared 2 bases from V and 0 bases from J, leaving 10 bases between. This CDR3 region has 16 residues. Written as DNA, the CDR3 is TGCGCCAGCAGTGAGGGTCGGCAGGCAACTAATGAAAAACTGTTTTTT. Translated, it gives CASSEGRQATNEKLFF.

The gene calls are TRBV30 and TRBJ1-2; 7 bases fit TRBD1. There are 13 residues in the CDR3. Per the germline V gene, CDR1 is GTSNPN and CDR2 is SVGIG (reference sequence). The ends lost 2 bases at V and 8 bases at J; junction bases unmatched: 8. As DNA, the CDR3 is TGTGCCTGGAGTCCCGACAGGGTAGCCGGCTACACCTTC. It is translated as CAWSPDRVAGYTF.

In its sample, this clone was seen once. This chain joins TRBV9 and TRBJ2-7; possibly TRBD1 for D (6 bases). Trimming removed 3 bases at V and 4 bases at J, with 17 bases between. The CDR3 length is 15 residues. Germline V lookup: CDR1 SGDLS, CDR2 YYNGEE. The CDR3 protein is CASSEEPGQRYEQYF. The DNA for the CDR3 is TGTGCCAGCAGCGAGGAGCCGGGACAAAGATACGAGCAGTACTTC.

Only a few counts were recorded for this clone. This chain joins TRBV19 and TRBJ1-5; D is unresolved. The germline CDR1 and CDR2 sequences are LNHDA and SQIVND (reference sequence). This CDR3 has 16 residues. Deletions cut 7 bases from V and 1 base from J, with 17 bases between. As DNA, the CDR3 is TGTGCCAGTAAGTGGGGAAAGGAGCGGAGCAATCAGCCCCAGCATTTT. Translation: CASKWGKERSNQPQHF.

This chain uses TRBV20-1 with TRBJ1-2; D not resolved. CDR1 and CDR2 (germline): DFQATT, SNEGSKA (reference sequence). V lost 6 bases and J 5 bases, leaving 7 bases between the germline ends. The length of the CDR3 is 10 residues. For the CDR3, the DNA is TGCAGTGCAAGTGTATATGGCTACACCTTC. It yields the protein CSASVYGYTF.

The chain recombines TRBV27 with TRBJ1-6; a weak D match, TRBD1 (5 bases). V was pared by 5 bases and J by 9 bases, with 11 bases between. Germline lookup yields CDR1 MNHEY and CDR2 SMNVEV (reference sequence). The CDR3 is 13 amino acids. CDR3 loop: CASSQGVTSPLHF. For the CDR3, the DNA is TGTGCCAGCAGTCAAGGGGTCACTTCACCCCTCCACTTT.

J is TRBJ1-4 and V is TRBV28; D is ambiguous. V lost 3 bases to trimming and J lost 0 bases, with 2 bases between them. This CDR3 region has 13 residues. Germline V CDR1 and CDR2: MDHEN, SYDVKM. CDR3 DNA: TGTGCCAGCAGTTTCTCAACTAATGAAAAACTGTTTTTT. It encodes CASSFSTNEKLFF.

The chain links TRBV5-5 to TRBJ1-4; 7 bases are shared with TRBD1. The germline V gene encodes CDR1 SGHKS and CDR2 YYEKEE (reference sequence). CDR3 length: 16 residues. V shed 4 bases and J 4 bases; nucleotides not matched to a gene: 10. The chain's CDR3 is CASSRGTEDFNEKLFF. Here the CDR3 DNA reads TGTGCCAGCAGCCGAGGGACAGAGGACTTTAATGAAAAACTGTTTTTT.

With respect to this clone: Other DNA sequences in the sample encode the same CDR3. The chain has TRBV7-9 and TRBJ1-5; D is unclear. Germline V lookup: CDR1 SEHNR, CDR2 FQNEAQ (reference sequence). The CDR3 has 14 residues. The germline V and J ends were trimmed by 1 base and 0 bases, with 4 bases remaining between them. As DNA, the CDR3 is TGTGCCAGCAGCTTAGGACTTAGCAATCAGCCCCAGCATTTT. This codes for CASSLGLSNQPQHF.

This chain joins TRBV19 and TRBJ1-1; no firm D call. Trimming pared 9 bases from V and 4 bases from J, leaving 15 bases between. Germline lookup yields CDR1 LNHDA and CDR2 SQIVND (reference sequence). The CDR3 is 13 amino acids. The CDR3 region is CASAAEGSTEAFF. Here the CDR3 DNA reads TGTGCCAGCGCCGCGGAGGGAAGCACTGAAGCTTTCTTT.

The V gene is TRBV2, the J gene TRBJ1-3; TRBD1 matches 9 bases. This CDR3 contains 15 residues. After removal of 8 bases from V and 0 bases from J, the junction contained 5 bases not matched to a gene. CDR1 and CDR2 from the germline V gene are SNHLY and FYNNEI. CDR3 region: CASVRGQGSGNTIYF. The CDR3 nucleotides read TGTGCCAGCGTTAGGGGACAGGGCTCTGGAAACACCATATATTTT. The whole variable domain, filled in from reference TRBV2 and TRBJ1-3, reads EPEVTQTPSHQVTQMGQEVILRCVPISNHLYFYWYRQILGQKVEFLVSFYNNEISEKSEIFDDQFSVERPDGSNFTLKIRSTKLEDSAMYFCASVRGQGSGNTIYFGEGSWLTVV.

The chain recombines TRBV6-1 with TRBJ1-2; 7 bases are shared with TRBD1. Trimming at V came to 0 bases and at J to 3 bases, leaving 13 bases not matched to a gene. The CDR3 is made up of 18 amino acids. Germline V CDR1 and CDR2: MNHNS, SASEGT. The CDR3 loop reads CASSEASSQGVLYYGYTF. CDR3 DNA sequence: TGTGCCAGCAGTGAAGCTTCTTCCCAGGGGGTACTCTACTATGGCTACACCTTC.

The chain carries TRBV5-1 and TRBJ1-1; 7 bases map to TRBD1. The CDR3 consists of 14 residues. The germline CDR1 and CDR2 sequences are SGHRS and YFSETQ. With 4 bases clipped from V and 4 bases from J, the junction kept 7 bases outside the gene matches. The CDR3 loop reads CASSEPTGSTEAFF. The CDR3 DNA reads TGCGCCAGCAGCGAGCCGACAGGGTCCACTGAAGCTTTCTTT.

The chain carries TRBV10-3 and TRBJ2-7, with D tentatively TRBD1 (5 bases). Trimming shortened V by 3 bases and J by 2 bases, and 5 bases separated the two germline ends. The CDR3 length is 12 residues. The germline gives CDR1 ENHRY, CDR2 SYGVKD. This CDR3 is CAISDRAYEQYF. DNA for the CDR3: TGTGCCATCAGTGACAGGGCCTACGAGCAGTACTTC.